The 7 T cell receptor beta chains below come from one sample, sequenced in a study of blood T cells in healthy people across ages. Through a sample-barcoded 5' primer and a J-beta primer mix, a second PCR was run for roughly 7 to 12 cycles. Via MiXCR, TCRdb re-called the 5' RACE reads, giving one row per CDR3 protein. This repertoire shows about 970,000 distinct CDR3 sequences, roughly 50% found once; its top ten account for about a fifth. Sequences were obtained from blood. The receptors shown here come from a woman aged 60-70 years in good health.

The CDR3 DNA reads as TGTGCCAGCAGCCAAGCGAGCGTACGGTACTTC. It yields the protein CASSQASVRYF. The chain is built from TRBV3-1 and TRBJ2-7; D is uncertain. This CDR3 contains 11 residues. From germline, CDR1 is LGHDT and CDR2 YNNKEL (reference sequence). Deletions cut 1 base from V and 12 bases from J, with 10 bases between.

The chain links TRBV6-6 to TRBJ1-2; TRBD1 matches at 7 bases. Germline trimming cut 6 bases from V and 3 bases from J; bases unmatched to any gene: 4. This CDR3 region has 13 residues. Germline V CDR1 and CDR2: MNHNY, SVGAGI (reference sequence). CDR3 loop: CASRPGQDYGYTF. DNA of the CDR3: TGTGCCAGCAGACCCGGACAGGACTATGGCTACACCTTC.

This clonotype was seen a handful of times. The chain uses TRBV7-2 and TRBJ2-5, with D possibly TRBD2 on 7 matching bases. The CDR3 has 15 amino acids. Trimming pared 4 bases from V and 4 bases from J, leaving 16 bases between. Germline V lookup: CDR1 SGHTA, CDR2 FQGNSA. CDR3 sequence reads: CASSSQGGARETQYF. The CDR3 coding sequence is TGTGCCAGCAGCTCACAGGGAGGGGCTCGAGAGACCCAGTACTTC.

In this sample, this clonotype turned up a few times. The rearrangement joins TRBV7-2 to TRBJ2-7, with 9 bases identical to TRBD1. This CDR3 has 14 amino acids. J lost 5 bases, V lost 4 bases, and 6 bases had no gene match. Germline CDR1 reads SGHTA; CDR2 reads FQGNSA. The CDR3 is CASSWPGQGNEQYF. CDR3 nucleotides: TGTGCCAGCAGCTGGCCGGGACAGGGTAACGAGCAGTACTTC.

This clonotype was observed a handful of times. The chain combines TRBV10-3 with TRBJ1-2; no clear D gene. Germline-derived CDR1 and CDR2 are ENHRY and SYGVKD. With 0 bases removed from V and 6 bases from J, the gap between germline ends came to 17 bases. CDR3 size: 16 residues. In nucleotides, the CDR3 is TGTGCCATCAGTGAGTCGATCGGTCGGAGTGGGCATGGCTACACCTTC. Amino acids: CAISESIGRSGHGYTF.

V and J are TRBV7-2 and TRBJ2-6; D might be TRBD1 or TRBD2, each matching 7 bases. The CDR3 runs to 19 residues. CDR1 is SGHTA, CDR2 FQGNSA, per germline. Between the trimmed V and J ends, which lost 2 bases and 0 bases, there was a span of 17 bases. The CDR3 DNA sequence: TGTGCCAGCAGCTTAAAGGGGGCTAGCGGTTGCTCTGGGGCCAACGTCCTGACTTTC. Translation gives CASSLKGASGCSGANVLTF.

In this sample, this clonotype turned up many times. V usage is TRBV12-3 or TRBV12-4 and J usage is TRBJ2-7; D unresolved. Trimming took 4 bases from V and 4 from J, leaving 5 bases between them. The CDR3 consists of 11 residues. The CDR3 DNA follows: TGTGCCAGCAGTTCCCTATACGAGCAGTACTTC. Translation gives CASSSLYEQYF.